This section outlines one T cell receptor beta chain sequence together with its context. Its antigen target is currently unknown. Base qualities are not recorded, but no much larger clone differs from it by a single base. The data derive from a study of shared clonotypes between healthy human individuals (dated by TCRdb to the early 2020s). Context from the whole study: A few men and two women, aged 18 to 49 years, made up the cohort. Per donor, leukapheresis produced somewhere between about 0.85 and 8.9 billion PBMCs. Blood TCR repertoires of about 5 healthy adults were deeply sequenced to estimate repertoire size and the extent of clonotype sharing between individuals. To increase sequencing depth and limit assay-specific biases, different laboratories used diverse techniques to prepare libraries and sequence TCR repertoires.

Healthy HIV-negative adults with no recently reported acute infections or vaccinations were included as donors. All donors were Caucasian adults living in Nashville, Tennessee, USA. In the unsorted samples, some 94 million PBMCs were counted, and genomic DNA was extracted using the QIAamp DNA Blood Mini kit. Blood was obtained by leukapheresis, after which PBMCs were separated by Ficoll-Histopaque density gradient centrifugation and cryopreserved in liquid nitrogen vapor phase. Results the study describes overall, beyond this receptor: The small number of donors limited the genetic and exposure-history diversity represented. Based on pairwise subsampling, the degree of clonotype sharing among donors was expected to be affected by sequencing depth. Sampling was restricted to blood, and TCR repertoires in tissues likely differ from the TCR repertoires found in blood.

Using the deep immunoSEQ assay, multiplex PCR amplified TCR CDR3 regions from genomic DNA. Extracted genomic DNA from each cell subset was spread evenly across all wells of several immunoSEQ 96-well plates, with each plate serving as a replicate. Each replicate PCR for unsorted PBMC received roughly 290 ng genomic DNA, equal to 30,000 to 35,000 T cell genomes. Ten immunoSEQ deep assay plates were used to sequence the unsorted PBMC genomic DNA. Purified libraries were measured with a Qubit 3.0 fluorometer, size-checked on a Bioanalyzer 2100, and measured again with the KAPA Library Quantification kit. Each immunoSEQ 96-well plate was sequenced on its own single-read 150-cycle Illumina NextSeq 550 flow cell. In the source study's methods: Because only junctional sequences without quality scores were contained in the immunoSEQ output, filtering matching that applied to full-length reads could not be performed. Sequences were annotated with PyIR, a Python wrapper for IgBLAST v1.9, using IMGT germline references to assign V/J genes and CDR3. Any read was removed if the V/J assignment was weak (E-value above 1e-6), the CDR3 was missing, or the read contained stop codons, out-of-frame junctions, or ambiguous translated residues. V3J clonotypes were defined by identical inferred V gene, J gene, and CDR3 amino acid sequence. Percentage overlap between repertoires was computed as shared unique clonotypes divided by the size of the smaller repertoire. Three approaches were used to assess repertoire richness: RTK rarefaction, the Chao1 estimator, and Recon v2.1 estimates of unobserved clonotypes. TCRdb's version of the immuneACCESS table is confined to in-frame rearrangements and falls short of the full clone set. An unresolved V gene accounts for under half of the shortfall where checked; the remainder is of unknown origin. The V and J calls and the clone size are those of that table, but D and trimming were determined from the DNA. The sample table records roughly 500,000 clones; around 79% of these occur just once. The ten biggest clones cover roughly 13% of the sample.

Clipping removes 3 bases from V and 5 bases from J, with 1 as the unmatched junction base count. Its CDR3 holds 14 amino acids, cysteine through phenylalanine. Only CDR3 DNA is held: 42 bases, read in frame from base 1. The germline V gene yields WSHSY for CDR1 and SAAADI for CDR2. The receptor was derived from a woman in her thirties or forties in good health. Some clones in this sample may be carry-over from other donors' samples. The sample was PBMCs. The chain employs TRBV10-2 and TRBJ2-5; 12 nucleotides in the junction match TRBD2. The nucleotides read TGCGCCAGCAGTGACCTAGCGGGAGGGGAGACCCAGTACTTC. Its protein is CASSDLAGGETQYF.